A selection of T cell receptor beta chains follows, all from one sample in a study of vaccination and CD4 T cells after COVID-19. Their specific antigens are unknown. TCRdb reprocessed the PCR reads with MiXCR, giving one entry per CDR3 protein. The sample comprises approximately 14,000 distinct CDR3 sequences, about 67% of which are singletons, and less than 8.5% rests with the top ten. The source material was CD4+ T cells from blood, cultured in vitro. The receptors stem from a human donor who had recovered from COVID-19. Both conserved end residues are part of each CDR3. Each record gives: J gene, clone size, V gene, D gene, CDR3 DNA, CDR3 protein. A D gene is named only where the DNA matches it firmly. Clone size is stated in some rows and not others, as once, few, many or a class when expanded.

TRBJ1-2	-	TRBV20-1	TRBD1	TGCAGTGTCGAGGGGGCAGATTATGGCTACACCTTC	CSVEGADYGYTF
TRBJ1-1	-	TRBV7-2	TRBD1	TGTGCCAGCAGCCGACGGCTGGGACAGGGGGGCACTGAAGCTTTCTTT	CASSRRLGQGGTEAFF
TRBJ1-6	few	TRBV7-9	-	TGTGCCAGCAGCCGATCCCCCGGGGGTGGTTCACCCCTCCACTTT	CASSRSPGGGSPLHF
TRBJ2-1	-	TRBV7-7	TRBD2	TGTGCCAGCAGTCCCGGACTAGCGGGAGTCCGAGGGTATGAGCAGTTCTTC	CASSPGLAGVRGYEQFF
TRBJ2-5	-	TRBV5-4	-	TGTGCCAGCAGCTTGATTGACACCGAAGAGACCCAGTACTTC	CASSLIDTEETQYF
TRBJ2-5	-	TRBV7-3	-	TGTGCCAGCAGCCCCGGAGGGGGACGGAAGGAGACCCAGTACTTC	CASSPGGGRKETQYF
TRBJ1-2	medium-sized	TRBV5-4	TRBD1	TGTGCCAGCAGCTTGGAGGGACAGTCTAACTATGGCTACACCTTC	CASSLEGQSNYGYTF
TRBJ2-7	-	TRBV11-2	TRBD1	TGTGCCAGCAGCTCCGGGACAGGGGTTTACGAGCAGTACTTC	CASSSGTGVYEQYF
TRBJ1-3	once	TRBV6-5	TRBD1	TGTGCCAGCAGTTCGGACAGGTACCCTGGAAACACCATATATTTT	CASSSDRYPGNTIYF
TRBJ2-7	-	TRBV7-9	TRBD2	TGTGCCAGCAGCTCCCGGGGGGGGACGGGGGAGCAGTACTTC	CASSSRGGTGEQYF
TRBJ2-3	-	TRBV7-3	-	TGTGTGAGCAGGGACGGGAGCACAGATACGCAGTATTTT	CVSRDGSTDTQYF
TRBJ2-5	-	TRBV21-1	-	TGTGCCAGCAGTTTGTGGGGTAAGGAGACCCAGTACTTC	CASSLWGKETQYF
TRBJ2-3	-	TRBV2	TRBD2	TGTGCCAGTCTTAGAGCGGGAGAGGCAGATACGCAGTATTTT	CASLRAGEADTQYF
TRBJ2-1	few	TRBV20-1	-	TGCAGTGCTAGGCCTATTCTGGGCGTCTACAATGAGCAGTTCTTC	CSARPILGVYNEQFF
TRBJ1-2	few	TRBV6-1	-	TGTGCCAGCAGTAACCGGCCGGGTCTTTATAACTATGGCTACACCTTC	CASSNRPGLYNYGYTF
TRBJ2-3	-	TRBV6-1	TRBD2	TGTGCCAGCAGTCATAGCGGGAGGGGTCGGGCAGATACGCAGTATTTT	CASSHSGRGRADTQYF
TRBJ2-1	-	TRBV6-1	TRBD1	TGTGCCAGCAGAATATCCGGGACAGGGGGGCATGAGCAGTTCTTC	CASRISGTGGHEQFF
TRBJ1-2	-	TRBV10-3	TRBD1	TGTGCCATACCACCCGACAGGGTGCACGGCTACACCTTC	CAIPPDRVHGYTF
TRBJ1-2	few	TRBV6-1	TRBD1	TGTGCCAGCAGCACCCTGGGACAGGGGGCTGATGGCTACACCTTC	CASSTLGQGADGYTF
TRBJ2-7	-	TRBV5-8	-	TGTGCCAGCAGCTTGTACTACGAGCAGTACTTC	CASSLYYEQYF
TRBJ1-3	-	TRBV20-1	-	TGCAGTGCTCCGGGGGAGGGCCTGGGAAACACCATATATTTT	CSAPGEGLGNTIYF
TRBJ1-2	-	TRBV6-1	TRBD1	TGTGCCAGCAGTGAACCTCCAGGGGGACATGGCTACACCTTC	CASSEPPGGHGYTF
TRBJ2-7	few	TRBV11-2	-	TGTGCCAGCAGCTTAGATCAACAGGGTCACCACGAGCAGTACTTC	CASSLDQQGHHEQYF
TRBJ2-7	few	TRBV27	TRBD2	TGTGCCAGCAGTTTAGCGGGAGGGGTGTACGAGCAGTACTTC	CASSLAGGVYEQYF
TRBJ2-3	-	TRBV2	-	TGTGCCAGCAGTGATAGGGCCGGAGTTACAGATACGCAGTATTTT	CASSDRAGVTDTQYF
TRBJ1-5	-	TRBV19	-	TGTGCCAGTAGTATCCGGTGGGGACCCACCAATCAGCCCCAGCATTTT	CASSIRWGPTNQPQHF
TRBJ2-3	-	TRBV5-4	-	TGTGCCAGCAGCCGAGGGGGTGGGTTCACAGATACGCAGTATTTT	CASSRGGGFTDTQYF
TRBJ2-7	-	TRBV5-1	TRBD2	TGCGCCAGCGCCGGGCCGGGGGGCTCCTACGAGCAGTACTTC	CASAGPGGSYEQYF
TRBJ2-2	-	TRBV24-1	TRBD2	TGTGCCACCAGTGACCATTCTAGCGGGAGAGGCACCGGGGAGCTGTTTTTT	CATSDHSSGRGTGELFF
TRBJ1-1	large	TRBV20-1	-	TGCAGTGCTAGGGTACCGGTGGGCCGGAACACTGAAGCTTTCTTT	CSARVPVGRNTEAFF
TRBJ2-2	few	TRBV20-1	-	TGCAGTGCCTATAGGTCGGACACCGGGGAGCTGTTTTTT	CSAYRSDTGELFF
TRBJ1-1	medium-sized	TRBV27	-	TGTGCCACCACACCGGGAGCGGGCGGTGAAGCTTTCTTT	CATTPGAGGEAFF
TRBJ2-3	-	TRBV25-1	TRBD1	TGTGCCAGCAGTTTCGGACAGGGATACACAGATACGCAGTATTTT	CASSFGQGYTDTQYF
TRBJ2-5	-	TRBV5-1	-	TGCGCCAGCAGCTCCGGGACTCGGGAGACCCAGTACTTC	CASSSGTRETQYF
TRBJ1-2	-	TRBV12-3/TRBV12-4	-	TGTGCCAGCAGCTACGGGACGGCGATTAACTATGGCTACACCTTC	CASSYGTAINYGYTF
TRBJ1-2	-	TRBV6-5	TRBD1	TGTGCCAGCAGTTCCGGGACAGACCTAAGCTACACCTTC	CASSSGTDLSYTF
TRBJ1-1	-	TRBV6-1	-	TGTGCCAGCAGCTCCTACCGACGGACTGCCCCGCGATATACTGAAGCTTTCTTT	CASSSYRRTAPRYTEAFF
TRBJ2-2	few	TRBV7-3	-	TGTGCCAGCAGCTTCCAGGCCTACACCGGGGAGCTGTTTTTT	CASSFQAYTGELFF
TRBJ1-1	-	TRBV7-9	-	TGTGCCAGCAGCCCTGACCTGGGGGAGGTAACTGAAGCTTTCTTT	CASSPDLGEVTEAFF
TRBJ2-1	-	TRBV20-1	TRBD2	TGCAGTGCTAGAGTCCCGGGGGGGAATGAGCAGTTCTTC	CSARVPGGNEQFF
TRBJ2-3	few	TRBV6-2/TRBV6-3	-	TGTGCCAGCAGTTATTGGTTCGATACGCAGTATTTT	CASSYWFDTQYF
TRBJ2-2	-	TRBV20-1	-	TGCAGTGCTAGACGGTGGGAGAACACCGGGGAGCTGTTTTTT	CSARRWENTGELFF
TRBJ1-1	-	TRBV6-1	-	TGTGCCAGCACCCCCGGGGGCAAGGTCTCTGAAGCTTTCTTT	CASTPGGKVSEAFF
TRBJ2-5	-	TRBV20-1	TRBD2	TGCAGTGCTAGTCCTAGCGGGGGACAGACCCAGTACTTC	CSASPSGGQTQYF
TRBJ2-7	-	TRBV29-1	-	TGCAGCGCGGAGGGGGAGACGGGCTACGAGCAGTACTTC	CSAEGETGYEQYF
TRBJ2-2	-	TRBV10-3	-	TGTGCCATCAACAGGCTAAGCGGGGAGCTGTTTTTT	CAINRLSGELFF
TRBJ1-2	-	TRBV10-3	-	TGTGCCACCCCGGGACGGCAGAACTATGGCTACACCTTC	CATPGRQNYGYTF
TRBJ2-3	-	TRBV5-1	TRBD1	TGCGCCAACAGCTTGGTGGGACAGGGTACAGATACGCAGTATTTT	CANSLVGQGTDTQYF